Detailed here is one T cell receptor (beta chain). With 60 Vbeta and 13 Jbeta primers, the PCR was carried out. Only in-frame clones appear in the TCRdb table, and some are missing; sequencing was by immunoSEQ multiplex PCR. Here the sample table reports about 130,000 clones. The source of the sample is a study of cytomegalovirus exposure and HLA in healthy donors. The CDR3 length is 16 residues. This TCR came from a man aged 30-40 years in good health and CMV-seronegative. Sequenced material: PBMCs. The chain links TRBV21-1 to TRBJ1-5; TRBD1, the table's D call, lacks a check against the DNA. TRBV21-1 is tagged as a pseudogene. In DNA, the CDR3 is TGTGCCAGCAACCCAAGGACAGGGTCAAGCAATCAGCTCCAGCATTTT. Translating it yields CASNPRTGSSNQLQHF.